The rows below give T cell receptor beta chains drawn from one sample of a study of neurological immune-mediated disorders. TCRdb independently ran MiXCR on the 5' RACE reads; one entry per CDR3 protein. The top ten hold 25% to 35% of the sample, which has about 30,000 distinct CDR3 sequences, roughly 14% seen once. Material: PBMCs. Receptors originate from a man between 65 and 80 years old in good health. Each CDR3 is given with its conserved first and last residue. Each record gives: CDR3 length, clone size, V gene, J gene, D gene, CDR3 protein, CDR3 DNA. A D gene is named only where the DNA matches it firmly. Not all rows give a size; the values are once, few, many and, for expanded clones, a class.

cdr3_length: 17; clone_size: -; v_call: TRBV20-1; j_call: TRBJ1-3; d_call: -; cdr3_aa: CSAPTRSGRASGNTIYF; cdr3_nt: TGCAGTGCTCCAACCCGCTCCGGGAGAGCGTCTGGAAACACCATATATTTT
cdr3_length: 12; clone_size: many; v_call: TRBV14; j_call: TRBJ2-7; d_call: -; cdr3_aa: CASSQVSGEQYF; cdr3_nt: TGTGCCAGCAGCCAGGTATCCGGGGAGCAGTACTTC
cdr3_length: 18; clone_size: many; v_call: TRBV6-1; j_call: TRBJ2-7; d_call: TRBD2; cdr3_aa: CASSEGAGGLKSSYEQYF; cdr3_nt: TGTGCCAGCAGTGAAGGAGCGGGGGGCCTCAAGAGCTCCTACGAGCAGTACTTC
cdr3_length: 11; clone_size: many; v_call: TRBV28; j_call: TRBJ1-2; d_call: -; cdr3_aa: CASDEGLGYTF; cdr3_nt: TGTGCCAGCGATGAGGGACTTGGCTACACCTTC
cdr3_length: 12; clone_size: many; v_call: TRBV5-5; j_call: TRBJ2-7; d_call: TRBD1; cdr3_aa: CASSFLTGSEYF; cdr3_nt: TGTGCCAGCAGCTTCCTGACAGGGTCGGAGTACTTC
cdr3_length: 15; clone_size: many; v_call: TRBV25-1; j_call: TRBJ1-2; d_call: TRBD1; cdr3_aa: CASSDPGQSNYGYTF; cdr3_nt: TGTGCCAGCAGTGATCCGGGACAGTCTAACTATGGCTACACCTTC
cdr3_length: 15; clone_size: many; v_call: TRBV7-2; j_call: TRBJ1-5; d_call: -; cdr3_aa: CASSLEGGGNQPQHF; cdr3_nt: TGTGCCAGCAGCTTAGAGGGGGGAGGCAATCAGCCCCAGCATTTT
cdr3_length: 15; clone_size: many; v_call: TRBV3-1; j_call: TRBJ2-5; d_call: -; cdr3_aa: CASSHLGPGEETQYF; cdr3_nt: TGTGCCAGCAGCCATTTGGGGCCGGGTGAAGAGACCCAGTACTTC
cdr3_length: 12; clone_size: many; v_call: TRBV5-6; j_call: TRBJ1-2; d_call: -; cdr3_aa: CASSFWGYGYTF; cdr3_nt: TGTGCCAGCAGCTTCTGGGGCTATGGCTACACCTTC
cdr3_length: 16; clone_size: few; v_call: TRBV15; j_call: TRBJ1-4; d_call: TRBD1; cdr3_aa: CATSMTPQGADEKLFF; cdr3_nt: TGTGCCACCAGCATGACCCCACAGGGGGCGGATGAAAAACTGTTTTTT
cdr3_length: 16; clone_size: many; v_call: TRBV20-1; j_call: TRBJ2-7; d_call: -; cdr3_aa: CSARLDRDGSSYEQYF; cdr3_nt: TGCAGTGCTAGACTCGACCGGGACGGTAGCTCCTACGAGCAGTACTTC
cdr3_length: 15; clone_size: many; v_call: TRBV19; j_call: TRBJ2-2; d_call: TRBD1; cdr3_aa: CASSRGQGTTGELFF; cdr3_nt: TGTGCCAGTAGTAGAGGACAGGGGACCACCGGGGAGCTGTTTTTT
cdr3_length: 14; clone_size: few; v_call: TRBV5-5; j_call: TRBJ2-1; d_call: -; cdr3_aa: CASTPQGNYNEQFF; cdr3_nt: TGTGCCAGCACCCCTCAGGGGAATTACAATGAGCAGTTCTTC
cdr3_length: 11; clone_size: many; v_call: TRBV27; j_call: TRBJ1-2; d_call: -; cdr3_aa: CASQGAIGYTF; cdr3_nt: TGTGCCAGCCAGGGAGCGATTGGCTACACCTTC
cdr3_length: 15; clone_size: many; v_call: TRBV7-2; j_call: TRBJ2-1; d_call: TRBD2; cdr3_aa: CASSYGGAPYNEQFF; cdr3_nt: TGTGCCAGCAGCTACGGGGGGGCCCCCTACAATGAGCAGTTCTTC
cdr3_length: 13; clone_size: many; v_call: TRBV7-3; j_call: TRBJ1-3; d_call: -; cdr3_aa: CASSFDIGNTIYF; cdr3_nt: TGTGCCAGCAGCTTCGACATTGGAAACACCATATATTTT
cdr3_length: 13; clone_size: -; v_call: TRBV29-1; j_call: TRBJ1-1; d_call: TRBD1; cdr3_aa: CSAGDRANTEAFF; cdr3_nt: TGCAGCGCGGGGGACAGGGCGAACACTGAAGCTTTCTTT
cdr3_length: 16; clone_size: few; v_call: TRBV11-2; j_call: TRBJ1-2; d_call: TRBD1; cdr3_aa: CASSLDSWTGRYGYTF; cdr3_nt: TGTGCCAGCAGCTTAGATTCGTGGACAGGGCGCTATGGCTACACCTTC